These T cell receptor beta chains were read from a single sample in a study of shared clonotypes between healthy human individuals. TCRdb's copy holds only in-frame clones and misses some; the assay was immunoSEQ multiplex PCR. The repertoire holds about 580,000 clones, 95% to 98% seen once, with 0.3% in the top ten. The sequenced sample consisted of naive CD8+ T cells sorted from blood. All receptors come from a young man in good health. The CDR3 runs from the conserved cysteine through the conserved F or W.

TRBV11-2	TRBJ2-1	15	CASSPPGTNYNEQFF
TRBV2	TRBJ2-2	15	CASSETSGYTGELFF
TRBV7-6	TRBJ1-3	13	CASSRSSGNTIYF
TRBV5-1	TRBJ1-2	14	CASSLVDGVRGYTF
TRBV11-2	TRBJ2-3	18	CASSSAEGSGRNKGGQYF
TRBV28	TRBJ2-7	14	CASSKQRPPYEQYF
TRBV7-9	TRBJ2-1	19	CASSLEIGALAGLLNEQFF
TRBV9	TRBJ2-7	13	CASSAPGSYEQYF
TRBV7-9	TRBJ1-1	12	CATGQGANEAFF
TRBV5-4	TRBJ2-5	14	CASSADSLGETQYF
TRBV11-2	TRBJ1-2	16	CASSLSGSGKNYGYTF
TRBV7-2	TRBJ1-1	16	CASSRDRGRRLTEAFF
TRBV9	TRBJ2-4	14	CASSVGRGRNIQYF
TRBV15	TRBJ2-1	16	CATSRDGGVSYNEQFF
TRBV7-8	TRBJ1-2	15	CASSPMKGAGYGYTF
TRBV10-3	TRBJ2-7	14	CAIRGLAGSYEQYF
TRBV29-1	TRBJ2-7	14	CSVVRGIRSYEQYF
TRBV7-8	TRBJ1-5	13	CASSPGIDQPQHF
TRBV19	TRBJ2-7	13	CATGTSDPYEQYF
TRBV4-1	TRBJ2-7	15	CASSQELARSYEQYF
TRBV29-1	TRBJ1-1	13	CSVTVPLNTEAFF
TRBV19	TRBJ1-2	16	CASSLLDRRTNYGYTF
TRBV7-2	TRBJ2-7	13	CASSLFNSYEQYF
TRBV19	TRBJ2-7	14	CASSIFGGTYEQYF
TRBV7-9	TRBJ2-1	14	CASSSRDSNNEQFF
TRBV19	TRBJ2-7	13	CASGDRWPYEQYF
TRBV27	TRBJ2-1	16	CASTRGASGRYNEQFF
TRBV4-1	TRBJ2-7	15	CASSQRGGDLYEQYF
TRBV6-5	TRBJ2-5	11	CASSSGETQYF
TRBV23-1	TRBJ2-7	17	CASSQTGTSGSGIEQYF
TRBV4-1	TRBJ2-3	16	CASSQWREAPGDTQYF
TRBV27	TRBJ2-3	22	CASSLWGPGQVDGTSGTDTQYF
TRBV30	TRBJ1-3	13	CAWSVGSGNTIYF
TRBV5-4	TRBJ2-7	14	CASSSGTGSYEQYF
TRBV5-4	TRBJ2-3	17	CASSYPPGLAGVGTQYF
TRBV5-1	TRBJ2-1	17	CASSTGTSGKTYNEQFF
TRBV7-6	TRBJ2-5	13	CASTDRTEETQYF
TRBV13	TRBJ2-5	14	CASSLGGSGETQYF
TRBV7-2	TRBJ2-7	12	CASSLGAYEQYF
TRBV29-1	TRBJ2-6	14	CSVPSGAGANVLTF
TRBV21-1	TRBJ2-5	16	CASSNRTSGSRQTQYF
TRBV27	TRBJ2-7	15	CASRRRTSGSYEQYF
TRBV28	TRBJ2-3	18	CASSFNGHGGKEAFTQYF
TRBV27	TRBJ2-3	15	CASSLRGRYTDTQYF
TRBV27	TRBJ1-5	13	CASKGLGNQPQHF
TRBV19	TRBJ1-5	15	CASSISGTGNQPQHF
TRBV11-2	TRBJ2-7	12	CASSLDRYEQYF
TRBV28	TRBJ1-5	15	CASRPTGLGNQPQHF
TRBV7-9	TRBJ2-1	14	CASRTGTDYNEQFF
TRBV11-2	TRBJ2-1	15	CASVYTGFSRSEQFF
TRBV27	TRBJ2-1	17	CASSPPGVAGAYNEQFF
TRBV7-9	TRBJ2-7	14	CASGHRTSSYEQYF
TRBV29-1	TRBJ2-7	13	CSVESRSENEQYF
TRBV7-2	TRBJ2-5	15	CASSPLAGVEETQYF
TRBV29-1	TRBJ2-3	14	CSVGTSGGTDTQYF
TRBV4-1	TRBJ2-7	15	CASSQDLSLDYEQYF
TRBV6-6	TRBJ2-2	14	CASSYSLGTGELFF
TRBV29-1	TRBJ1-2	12	CSVAGNNYGYTF